Presented here are 11 T cell receptor beta chains from one specimen sequenced in a study of cytomegalovirus exposure and HLA in healthy donors. Researchers ran the PCR with 60 Vbeta and 13 Jbeta primers. The repertoire was sequenced with immunoSEQ multiplex PCR; TCRdb's copy has only in-frame clones and lacks some. The table lists 200,000 or so clones, under 85% of them singletons. The specimen sequenced was PBMCs. The origin of the receptors is a man over 45 in good health and CMV-seronegative.

This clone was found a few times. The rearrangement links TRBV19 to TRBJ1-5; 7 positions match TRBD1. CDR3 length equals 17 residues. J lost 1 base, V lost 4 bases, and 10 bases had no gene match. Germline assignment: CDR1 LNHDA and CDR2 SQIVND (reference sequence). The CDR3 here is CASSKGPGGISNQPQHF. The CDR3 DNA follows: TGTGCCAGTAGTAAAGGGCCAGGGGGAATAAGCAATCAGCCCCAGCATTTT.

CDR3 region: CASSPPPSTDTQYF. The CDR3 DNA reads TGTGCCAGCAGTCCCCCCCCTAGCACAGATACGCAGTATTTT. V usage is TRBV27 and J usage is TRBJ2-3; no definite D call. CDR3 length: 14 amino acids. Germline CDR1 reads MNHEY; CDR2 reads SMNVEV (reference sequence). The V end lost 5 bases, the J end lost 0 bases, and 9 bases lay between the germline ends.

V and J are TRBV18 and TRBJ2-1; 10 bases agree with TRBD2. Germline V gives CDR1 KGHSH, CDR2 LQKENI. There are 19 residues in the CDR3. V shed 4 bases and J 8 bases; nucleotides not matched to a gene: 20. This CDR3 is CASSLSKGLAGGPFDEQFF. Written as DNA, the CDR3 is TGTGCCAGCTCACTAAGTAAGGGATTAGCGGGAGGCCCTTTCGATGAGCAGTTCTTC.

In regard to this clone: At one end the junction does not follow the germline gene, possibly because of a read error. This chain connects TRBV14 to TRBJ2-7, with D perhaps matching TRBD1 (5 bases). The CDR3 has 14 amino acids. CDR1 SGHDN and CDR2 FVKESK come from the germline V gene. The chain's CDR3 is CASSQARASHEQYF. CDR3 nucleotide sequence: TGTGCCAGCAGCCAAGCCAGGGCCTCCCACGAGCAGTACTTC.

This clone was counted a few times. This chain connects TRBV19 to TRBJ1-3; 7 bases match TRBD1. CDR1 is LNHDA, CDR2 SQIVND, per germline (reference sequence). V shed 9 bases and J 0 bases; nucleotides not matched to a gene: 5. This CDR3 has 14 amino acids. The CDR3 spells CASWDSSSGNTIYF. As DNA, the CDR3 is TGTGCCAGCTGGGACAGCTCCTCTGGAAACACCATATATTTT.

The genes are TRBV28 and TRBJ2-2; 15 bases align to TRBD2. CDR1 and CDR2 (germline): MDHEN, SYDVKM. The CDR3 extends over 16 amino acids. Trimming took 5 bases from V and 10 from J; bases not matched to a gene: 8. For the CDR3, the DNA is TGTGCCAGCAGTGGGGGACTAGCGGGAGGAGGGGTGGAGCTGTTTTTT. Its translation: CASSGGLAGGGVELFF.

The rearrangement uses TRBV7-9 and TRBJ2-7; TRBD2 matches 9 bases. Losses at the gene ends were 3 bases for V and 0 bases for J; bases not matched to a gene: 0. This CDR3 is 14 amino acids long. The V gene's germline CDR1 is SEHNR and CDR2 FQNEAQ (reference sequence). CDR3 nucleotide sequence: TGTGCCAGCAGCTTTAGCGGGAGCTCCTACGAGCAGTACTTC. Translation: CASSFSGSSYEQYF.

This clone showed up just a few times. This chain connects TRBV7-2 to TRBJ2-7; 9 bases are shared with TRBD2. V lost 3 bases and J lost 5; bases outside the gene matches: 14. The germline gives CDR1 SGHTA, CDR2 FQGNSA. This CDR3 has 17 amino acids. The CDR3 DNA follows: TGTGCCAGCAGCTTGGCCGCGATGGCGGGAGGGCCCCACGAGCAGTACTTC. This sequence encodes CASSLAAMAGGPHEQYF.

The chain carries TRBV11-2 and TRBJ1-6; TRBD1 aligns across 10 bases. Trimming removed 3 bases from V and 4 bases from J; junction bases left unmatched: 6. This CDR3 has 17 amino acids. From germline, CDR1 is SGHAT and CDR2 FQNNGV. The CDR3 nucleotides read TGTGCCAGCAGCTTCGGGACAGGGGCAGGTTATAATTCACCCCTCCACTTT. It specifies CASSFGTGAGYNSPLHF.

This sequence joins TRBV5-1 and TRBJ1-1, with 7 nucleotides matching TRBD1. The CDR3 totals 14 residues. Trimming took 1 base from V and 6 from J; bases not matched to a gene: 6. From germline, CDR1 is SGHRS and CDR2 YFSETQ. CDR3 DNA sequence: TGCGCCAGCAGCTTGACAACAGGGGCCCCTGAAGCTTTCTTT. As protein: CASSLTTGAPEAFF.

This clone was picked up one time. This chain connects TRBV27 to TRBJ2-1, with a weak D call TRBD1 (6 bases). The CDR3 has 14 residues. Trimming took 2 bases from V and 2 from J, leaving 7 bases between them. CDR1 and CDR2 from the germline V gene are MNHEY and SMNVEV (reference sequence). The chain's CDR3 is CASSLQGPYNEQFF. The CDR3 coding sequence is TGTGCCAGCAGTTTACAGGGGCCCTACAATGAGCAGTTCTTC.